This T cell receptor beta chain was identified in a study of T cell repertoires in ileal Crohn's disease (dated by TCRdb to the late 2010s). In terms of the full investigation: Median disease duration was around eight years, and 30% to 45% of patients were identified as active smokers at the time of surgery. The study was conducted in parallel with a multicentre cohort built to find predictors of early endoscopic recurrence after ileocolonic resection. For commercial TCRB immunosequencing, around 0.5 micrograms of biopsy DNA were submitted for each sample. The M0 samples consisted of biopsies taken from the inflamed part of the ileum within the surgical resection specimen. A Rutgeerts score above i0 was used to define endoscopic postoperative recurrence. Every patient underwent surgery because of a complication, which was stricturing disease in approximately 61% and penetrating disease in about 40%. A prospective multicentre cohort supplied the 55 or so Crohn's disease patients whose TCR repertoires were analysed. A total of around 150 mucosal samples from roughly 50 patients were sequenced, collected from several sites on the surgical specimen as well as at postoperative endoscopy. About half of the patients received postoperative therapy: about eleven received thiopurines and roughly 19 received anti-TNF agents.

To prepare the library, the immunoSEQ multiplex PCR assay was applied. Adaptive Biotechnology amplified CDR3 regions from genomic DNA with a two-step multiplex PCR that controlled for amplification bias. Primers for every V and J gene segment were used in the first PCR, and barcodes and Illumina adapters were added in the second PCR. CDR3 libraries were sequenced on an Illumina instrument. Regarding the original processing steps: The analysis drew on both the pipelines supplied by the vendor and custom analysis of the raw data in R/Bioconductor running R version 3.3.0. Clonality, which ranges from 0 to 1, was calculated as the inverse of the normalised Shannon entropy across all productive clones. High-frequency clones were defined as the repertoire share of the top 100 clones, retaining only clones passing a 95% confidence test. Repertoire diversity was measured with the Simpson index, and overlap between samples was measured with the Morisita-Horn index. TCRdb re-hosts the immuneACCESS table, in-frame sequences only. Its copies lack some clones; in the studies checked, an unresolved V gene accounts for under half of them, and the cause for the rest is not known. V and J calls plus clone size are reproduced from that table; the DNA served to infer D and trimming. The sample records around 15,000 clones, approximately 80% of which are singletons. Clones ranked in the top ten supply 14% of the sample.

About this clone itself: Its recognized antigen is unknown. Base qualities are not provided; no much larger clone lies one nucleotide away.

This sample's time point label indicates: inflamed ileum from the surgical specimen. Eligible patients were adults with ileal or ileocolonic Crohn's disease who had an indication for ileocolonic resection. Before DNA extraction, whole ileal mucosal biopsies were kept frozen at -80 degrees C. A TRizol-based method was used to extract genomic DNA from the frozen whole biopsies, and the DNA was quantified with a NanoDrop 2000 spectrophotometer. From the germline V gene, CDR1 is ENHRY and CDR2 is SYGVKD. The CDR3, from cysteine to phenylalanine, totals 15 residues. Only the CDR3 portion is preserved as DNA: 45 bases, with reading frame beginning at the first base. Germline trimming amounts to 6 bases on V and 2 bases on J, with 8 as the count of junction bases outside the gene matches. Paper-wide results and their limitations: Compared with CD4 T cells, sorted CD8 T cells contained more high-frequency clones, which suggests that the mucosal expansions were mostly CD8. Compared with non-smokers, patients who were active smokers at surgery showed a significantly higher proportion of clonal expansions (about 25% vs 20%, p=0.02). Higher high-frequency clone percentages at surgery were associated with endoscopic recurrence; all patients with clonality above 26.8% (18/57) had recurrence. Only a subgroup of patients, of unstated size, had mucosal CD4 and CD8 T cells sorted and sequenced.

The sequence was obtained from an adult with Crohn's disease. Sequenced: ileal tissue. This chain joins TRBV10-3 to TRBJ2-3; TRBD1 lines up with 7 middle nucleotides. The DNA sequence follows: TGTGCCATCAGACCAAGGGGACAGCTCACAGATACGCAGTATTTT. Its protein product is CAIRPRGQLTDTQYF.